This TCR beta chain appears in the sequencing data of a study of CD8+CD57+ T cells in acquired aplastic anemia listed by TCRdb under 2018. About the investigation overall: Extracted DNA from sorted CD4+ and CD8+ cells averaged about 3.4 ug, ranging from roughly 0.19 to 27.4 ug. CD8+CD57+ expansion was defined as a frequency above the mean frequency observed in healthy subjects. Summary of the overall study and its limitations: No significant difference in CD8+ Simpson's diversity was found between patients and healthy controls (P=0.060). Although roughly 29 CD8+ CDR3 sequences were shared by patients and controls, these sequences appeared highly expressed in patients and within the immunodominant clones of patients.

Genomic DNA was used as template for profiling of TCR beta VDJ combinations and CDR3 sequences. An Illumina HiSeq 2000 was used for TCR repertoire sequencing. The original methods were these. TRBV/TRBJ rearrangement plots, CDR3 size and DJ length profiles, and Simpson's diversity index were used to evaluate the repertoires. The most abundant DNA sequence in the deep sequencing data was defined as the immunodominant clone. CDR3 amino acid sequences were screened for sharing across subjects and compared with published repertoires and the VDJdb database. TCRdb reran the public reads through fastp at Q25 and MiXCR, keeping productive beta chains. Identical CDR3 protein sequences are pooled into one entry, listed with their most common genes and DNA. The V and J calls follow TCRdb's processing rather than the paper's. The sample records about 290,000 distinct CDR3 sequences, 45% to 65% of which are singletons. The ten most abundant clones make up 1.3% of the sample.

Comment on this clonotype: This receptor's antigen is unknown. Base quality data are lacking; no much larger clone is found one base away.

Expansion of CD8+CD57+ cells had been shown by flow cytometry in the patients chosen for sequencing. Every patient had severe acquired aplastic anemia, diagnosed using the International Study of Aplastic Anemia and Agranulocytosis and Camitta criteria. No patient had received any therapy when blood was sampled. In this study, sorted CD4+ and CD8+ T cells from the blood of healthy subjects and of severe aplastic anemia patients had their TCR repertoires deep-sequenced. In the USA, patient enrollment took place under clinicaltrials.gov protocols 00001620, 01623167, 00001397, 00071045, 00081523 and 00961064. Ficoll-Paque density gradient centrifugation was used to isolate peripheral blood mononuclear cells. Before DNA was extracted, CD4+ and CD8+ T cells were sorted using either FACS or magnetic beads. The sequence was collected from a human donor with aplastic anemia. Sequenced material: sorted CD4+, CD8+, or CD8+CD57+ T cells (not recorded which) from PBMCs.

CDR3 loop: CSAGGGLATGWFQPQHF. The DNA sequence is given as TGCAGTGCTGGGGGGGGGTTAGCGACAGGCTGGTTTCAGCCCCAGCATTTT. The V gene is TRBV20-1 and the J gene is TRBJ1-5; the D region possibly corresponds to TRBD1 (6 bases align). V was cut back by 5 bases and J by 6 bases, leaving a gap of 26 bases between them. Counted from cysteine to phenylalanine, this CDR3 has 17 amino acids. The kept DNA is CDR3 alone, 51 bases in frame from the first base. CDR1 and CDR2, per the germline V gene (reference sequence), are DFQATT and SNEGSKA.